This is a list of T cell receptor beta chains from one sample in a study of OX40 agonist ivuxolimab in advanced cancers. Sequenced by immunoSEQ multiplex PCR; TCRdb stores in-frame clones only, minus some. The sample lists roughly 92,000 clones, 84% seen once, with about 5.5% in the top ten. This material consisted of CD4+ or CD8+ T cells sorted from blood, taken in a trial of the OX40 agonist ivuxolimab. The receptors derive from an adult with an advanced solid tumor such as melanoma, head and neck, liver or kidney cancer. The conserved cysteine and the conserved F or W are not part of the CDR3 here. The order of the fields is V gene, CDR3 protein.

TRBV7-2,ASSFRQGERYYEQY
TRBV7-2,ASSPTTTQETQY
TRBV7-9,ASSSRGPDTQY
TRBV7-9,ASRPDRYQETQY
TRBV29-1,SFDKGWGTEAF
TRBV6-5,ASSYLAGELF
TRBV6-5,ASIPLGNSGNTIY
TRBV21-1,ASGHRAGGAGGPDTQY
TRBV9,ASSVDEGRMETQY
TRBV7-9,ASSLAEGQGFGEQY
TRBV15,ATSRERLAGSYEQY
TRBV18,ASSPPSRGLGTEAF
TRBV18,ASSAEQGNTIY
TRBV2,ASSRTGGRAF
TRBV6-6,ASRGTGTLQAF
TRBV7-2,ASSNQGFGANVLT
TRBV10-3,AISDLTSGDYEQY
TRBV7-2,ASSSDRNQPQH